This TCR beta chain was sequenced during a study of OX40 agonist ivuxolimab in advanced cancers. Germline V CDR1 and CDR2: SGHVS, FQNEAQ. J gave up 8 bases and V 0 bases, and 1 base lay outside the gene matches. The CDR3 loop spans 15 amino acids. The data were produced by immunoSEQ multiplex PCR, yet TCRdb's version contains in-frame clones alone and is incomplete. The sample includes some 42,000 clones, 80% to 90% seen only once; the top ten take 2% to 3%. J is TRBJ2-1 and V is TRBV7-8; 13 bases agree with TRBD2. This specimen consisted of CD4+ or CD8+ T cells sorted from blood, obtained in a trial of the OX40 agonist ivuxolimab. This TCR derives from an adult with an advanced solid tumor such as melanoma, head and neck, liver or kidney cancer. The CDR3 DNA is TGTGCCAGCAGCTTAGCACTAGCGGGAGGGGATGAGCAGTTCTTC. It translates to CASSLALAGGDEQFF.